The next 5 T cell receptor beta chains were all read from a single sample in a study of T cell responses to AZD1222 COVID-19 vaccine. Measured with immunoSEQ multiplex PCR; TCRdb has only the in-frame clones, and not every one. The sample holds over 130,000 clones, more than 85% seen once. The sequenced sample was peripheral blood, obtained on day 0 of AZD1222 vaccination. Receptors originate from an adult in good health.

This rearrangement joins TRBV5-6 to TRBJ1-2; the match to TRBD1 covers 11 bases. V was clipped by 5 bases and J by 3 bases; unmatched bases: 3. Per germline, CDR1 SGHDT and CDR2 YYEEEE. The CDR3 length is 14 residues. DNA for the CDR3: TGTGCCAGCAGGGACAGGGGGCGCGACTATGGCTACACCTTC. Protein sequence: CASRDRGRDYGYTF.

This chain uses TRBV7-6 with TRBJ2-5; tentatively, D is TRBD2 (6 bases). Trimming shortened V by 2 bases and J by 2 bases, and 18 bases separated the two germline ends. The CDR3 covers 17 residues. The germline V gene has CDR1 SGHVS and CDR2 FNYEAQ. This CDR3 reads CASSLFEGHGGQETQYF. The CDR3 DNA reads as TGTGCCAGCAGCTTATTTGAGGGCCATGGGGGGCAAGAGACCCAGTACTTC.

The V call is TRBV9, the J call TRBJ1-2; 8 bases align to TRBD1. The CDR3 length is 15 residues. Germline CDR1 SGDLS, CDR2 YYNGEE. V shed 0 bases, J shed 3 bases, and the junction held 4 bases outside the gene matches. The CDR3, as DNA: TGTGCCAGCAGCGTAGGGGTGACAGGGGACTATGGCTACACCTTC. This gives the protein CASSVGVTGDYGYTF.

The J gene is TRBJ1-5, the V gene TRBV4-3; D remains ambiguous. The CDR3 has 13 amino acids. V gave up 2 bases and J gave up 4 bases, with 6 bases separating them. Germline V lookup: CDR1 LGHNA, CDR2 YSLEER. In nucleotides, the CDR3 is TGCGCCAGCAGCCAAACACTGAATCAGCCCCAGCATTTT. Translation gives CASSQTLNQPQHF.

V gene TRBV29-1 combines with J gene TRBJ2-1; possible D gene TRBD2, 5 bases. Germline CDR1 is SQVTM and CDR2 is ANQGSEA. This CDR3 comprises 12 residues. Trimming took 7 bases from V and 10 from J, leaving 17 bases between them. In DNA, the CDR3 is TGCAGCGCGAGAGGCGGGCCGGAAGAGCAGTTCTTC. Its translation: CSARGGPEEQFF.